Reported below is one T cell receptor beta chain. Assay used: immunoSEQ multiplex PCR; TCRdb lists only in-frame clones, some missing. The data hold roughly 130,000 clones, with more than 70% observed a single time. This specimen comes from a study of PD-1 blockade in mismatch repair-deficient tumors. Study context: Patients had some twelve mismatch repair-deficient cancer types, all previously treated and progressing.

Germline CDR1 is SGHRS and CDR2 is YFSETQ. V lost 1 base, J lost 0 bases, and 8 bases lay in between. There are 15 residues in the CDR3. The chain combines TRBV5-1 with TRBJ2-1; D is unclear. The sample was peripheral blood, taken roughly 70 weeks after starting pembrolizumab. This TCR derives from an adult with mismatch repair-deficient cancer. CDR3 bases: TGCGCCAGCAGCTTGCCGGAGAGCTCCTACAATGAGCAGTTCTTC. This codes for CASSLPESSYNEQFF.